This T cell receptor (beta chain) was captured in a study of T-cell memory formation after mild COVID-19. Study information: Clusters of TCRs were largely donor specific.

General study results and limits: Clones contracting over day 15 to 85 were CD4/CD8 balanced, with later expanders leaning CD4+. Among contracting clones, CD4+ were mainly CM/EM and CD8+ enriched in EMRA.

This clonotype showed up many times. The antigen is unknown. From 5'RACE with constant-segment primers came TCR alpha and TCR beta cDNA libraries that carried sample barcodes and UMIs. TCRdb recomputed calls from the 5' RACE reads with MiXCR, one row per CDR3 protein. The table includes 57,000 or so distinct CDR3 sequences, 9% to 9.5% detected once. Deletions cut 2 bases from V and 2 bases from J, with 12 bases between. There are 16 residues in the CDR3. Germline CDR1 SGHVS, CDR2 FQNEAQ. The origin of this receptor is a man younger than 35 who had mild COVID-19 (a few samples of this study predate the infection). Cell type and time point are not known. The sample taken for sequencing was PBMCs or a T cell subset sorted from them (not recorded which). V is TRBV7-8 and J is TRBJ2-2; tentatively, D is TRBD1 or TRBD2 (6 bases each). The CDR3 is CASSLLGGTNTGELFF. CDR3 DNA: TGTGCCAGCAGCTTACTGGGGGGCACCAACACCGGGGAGCTGTTTTTT.